Listed here are 9 T cell receptor beta chains from one sample, sequenced in a study of Tregs in tolerant kidney transplant recipients. Measured with immunoSEQ multiplex PCR; TCRdb has only the in-frame clones, and not every one. The table has tens of thousands of clones, 90% to 95% seen once. The nonmyeloablative bone marrow transplants came from related graft donors, with transient mixed chimerism. The sample consisted of CD4+ T cells from blood (PBMCs), taken 24 months after the transplant. The receptors were sampled from a human patient who received a combined kidney and bone marrow transplant. The graft donor may have contributed some T cells.

Concerning this clone: At one end the junction does not follow the germline gene, possibly because of a read error. This chain uses TRBV11-2 with TRBJ2-7, with a possible D match to TRBD2 (5 bases). Per the germline V gene, CDR1 is SGHAT and CDR2 is FQNNGV. The CDR3 has 17 amino acids. The CDR3 loop is CASRLVGRASNTYEQYF. The CDR3 DNA sequence: TGTGCCAGCAGATTAGTAGGGCGGGCCTCCAATACCTACGAGCAGTACTTC.

The count of this clone is one. The gene calls are TRBV5-5 and TRBJ2-7, with 7 bases identical to TRBD1. CDR1 and CDR2 from the germline V gene are SGHKS and YYEKEE (reference sequence). The V segment lost 0 bases and the J segment 7 bases; nucleotides outside the gene matches: 13. CDR3 length: 16 amino acids. CDR3 in amino acids: CASSLDHETGKREQYF. CDR3 sequence (DNA): TGTGCCAGCAGCTTGGATCATGAGACAGGGAAGCGGGAGCAGTACTTC.

The DNA of the CDR3 is TGTGCCTGGAGCGGAAAATCAGGAAACTATGGCTACACCTTC. It is translated as CAWSGKSGNYGYTF. The chain couples TRBV30 to TRBJ1-2, with D unresolved. The ends were cut back, 3 bases at V and 2 bases at J, with 13 bases in the middle. This CDR3 has 14 residues. The V gene's germline CDR1 is GTSNPN and CDR2 SVGIG (reference sequence).

The chain is built from TRBV14 and TRBJ2-5, with D perhaps matching TRBD2 (6 bases). V was trimmed by 4 bases and J by 5 bases, leaving 14 bases between them. Looked up from germline, CDR1 is SGHDN and CDR2 is FVKESK. The CDR3 length is 14 residues. The DNA of the CDR3 is TGTGCCAGCAGCCGGGACTTGACTAGTGAGACCCAGTACTTC. Translating it yields CASSRDLTSETQYF.

V and J are TRBV7-9 and TRBJ2-5; TRBD2 agrees at 9 bases. Trimming cost V 4 bases and J 3 bases; bases outside gene matches: 15. Germline V gene data show CDR1 as SEHNR and CDR2 as FQNEAQ (reference sequence). The CDR3 runs to 18 residues. CDR3 bases: TGTGCCAGCAGCTCCCGGAGGGTACTAGCGGGCTTCGAAGAGACCCAGTACTTC. Its translation is CASSSRRVLAGFEETQYF.

The V call is TRBV25-1, the J call TRBJ2-5, with 10 bases aligning to TRBD2. With V trimmed by 2 bases and J by 5 bases, 5 bases remained unmatched. The CDR3 is 15 residues long. The germline V gene has CDR1 MGHDK and CDR2 SYGVNS. The CDR3 nucleotides read TGTGCCAGCAGTGAAAGGCTAGCGGGAGTGGAGACCCAGTACTTC. It translates to CASSERLAGVETQYF.

The rearrangement uses TRBV28 and TRBJ1-5; D uncertain. This CDR3 spans 16 amino acids. The ends were cut back, 7 bases at V and 4 bases at J, with 20 bases in the middle. The germline V gene encodes CDR1 MDHEN and CDR2 SYDVKM. The DNA for the CDR3 is TGTGCCAGCAAATCCCTCCGGGATCCCATTAATCAGCCCCAGCATTTT. It is translated as CASKSLRDPINQPQHF.

This clone was seen only once. The chain couples TRBV7-6 to TRBJ2-7; possibly TRBD2 for D (5 bases). Germline CDR1 and CDR2: SGHVS and FNYEAQ. Trimming took off 1 base at V and 5 bases at J, with 12 bases between the two ends. The CDR3 length is 14 residues. CDR3 coding DNA: TGTGCCAGCAGCTTAGATTTTAGCGCCAACGAGCAGTACTTC. Amino acids: CASSLDFSANEQYF.

This chain uses TRBV5-1 with TRBJ2-5, with 12 bases matching TRBD2. This CDR3 has 16 residues. Germline CDR1 is SGHRS and CDR2 is YFSETQ. Unmatched junction bases numbered 3, after V lost 1 base and J lost 2 bases. The CDR3 reads CASSLPLAGGQETQYF. For the CDR3, the DNA is TGCGCCAGCAGCTTGCCCCTAGCGGGGGGGCAAGAGACCCAGTACTTC.